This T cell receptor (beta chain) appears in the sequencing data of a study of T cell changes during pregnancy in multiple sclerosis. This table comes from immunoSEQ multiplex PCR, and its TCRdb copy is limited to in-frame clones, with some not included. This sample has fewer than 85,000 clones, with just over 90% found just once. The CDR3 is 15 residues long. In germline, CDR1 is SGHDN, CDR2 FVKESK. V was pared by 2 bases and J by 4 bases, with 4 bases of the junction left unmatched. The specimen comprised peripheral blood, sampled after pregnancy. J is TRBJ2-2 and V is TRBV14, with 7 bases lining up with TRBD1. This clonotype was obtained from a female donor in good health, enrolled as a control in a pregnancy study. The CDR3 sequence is CASSQIRQGTGELFF. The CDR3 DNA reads TGTGCCAGCAGCCAAATCCGACAGGGCACCGGGGAGCTGTTTTTT.